The source of this T cell receptor beta chain is a study of vaccination effects on CD4 cells after COVID-19. Using immunoSEQ multiplex PCR, the repertoire was profiled, and TCRdb retains in-frame clones only, with some absent. Seen here are 57,000 or so clones, around four fifths observed once, and the top ten hold about 4.5%. In regard to this clone: Its cognate antigen is unknown.

The authors isolated CD4+ T cells after 9 to 10 days of culture. All study participants received two doses of BNT162b2 or mRNA-1273 vaccine. Unmatched junction bases numbered 12, after V lost 3 bases and J lost 6 bases. CDR1 SGHNT and CDR2 YYREEE come from the germline V gene (reference sequence). This CDR3 spans 18 amino acids. The V gene is TRBV5-4, the J gene TRBJ2-1, with 13 bases matching TRBD2. The sequences come from CD4+ T cells from PBMCs cultured without peptide, collected after COVID-19 vaccination. The sequence was obtained from a human donor who received a COVID-19 vaccine. The CDR3 DNA reads as TGTGCCAGCAGCTGGGGTGGACTAGCGGGAGCAAGGGCCAATGAGCAGTTCTTC. It translates to CASSWGGLAGARANEQFF.